This T cell receptor beta chain was sequenced for a study of Graves' ophthalmopathy and Graves' hyperthyroidism (dated by TCRdb to the late 2010s). Study-level background: Hyperthyroidism was defined as stable when no progression to ophthalmopathy occurred within 18 months of follow-up. TCR beta repertoire signatures were used to distinguish Graves' ophthalmopathy from Graves' hyperthyroidism and to predict progression to ophthalmopathy. In total, 135 blood samples were TCR-sequenced: some 43 ophthalmopathy, some 75 hyperthyroidism and approximately 17 hyperthyroidism-to-ophthalmopathy patients. A discovery set of 90 to 100 patients (43 ophthalmopathy, about 58 stable hyperthyroidism) was enrolled to explore V-J signatures distinguishing ophthalmopathy from hyperthyroidism. An independent validation cohort comprised 18 hyperthyroidism patients and about 16 patients who later progressed from hyperthyroidism to ophthalmopathy. In five or six hyperthyroidism patients, T-cell repertoires of thyroid tissue and blood were compared. After sampling, hyperthyroidism patients received methimazole starting at 30 mg daily, and ophthalmopathy patients received high-dose intravenous methylprednisolone.

Patients with hyperthyroidism were aged 18 to 65 years, had been newly diagnosed, and had a disease duration of less than 2 months. Patients with other autoimmune diseases, uncontrolled infections, pregnancy or lactation were excluded from the study. Diagnosis was based on clinical symptoms, serum thyroxine, TRAb, thyroid ultrasound and orbital computed tomography. Total RNA was extracted with Trizol reagent and quality-checked on an Agilent 2100 Bioanalyzer. TCR beta CDR3 regions were amplified from RNA transcripts for repertoire sequencing. The first round of RT-PCR was done with HTBI primers and the Qiagen OneStep RT-PCR kit, and was followed by a second round of multiplex PCR, then size selection and purification. Libraries were sequenced on an Illumina HiSeq2000 using paired-end 100 bp reads. The original pipeline was this. SOAPnuke was used for read processing, and reads with adapters, uncalled bases, a mean Phred below 15, or no exact constant-primer or identifier match were discarded. COPE v1.2.5 was used to merge the high-quality paired reads. Each unique nucleotide sequence was defined as a clonotype, and clonotypes were aligned to IMGT TRB V, D and J references with MiTCR v1.1. Only V-J combinations with frequency above 0.0001 were analysed, covering 99% to 99.2% of repertoires. A TCR clonal expansion and chaos score per V-J combination was defined as the ratio of F50 clonal expansion to chaos observed in the TCRdist matrix. Welch's t-statistics and random forest were used to reduce features to about 14 V-J combinations, which were fed into a naive Bayes classifier. The Morisita-Horn index was used to measure how similar the thyroid and blood repertoires were. The raw public data were reprocessed by TCRdb itself: fastp quality trimming at Q25, MiXCR clonotype calling, in-frame beta chains only. One record per CDR3 amino acid sequence lists the most common genes and DNA. TCRdb's processing, not the authors', yielded these V and J calls. In this sample the table shows about 550,000 distinct CDR3 sequences, 39% of which occur a single time. The ten most abundant clones make up about 4% of the sample.

This clonotype was seen repeatedly, ten times or more. There is no known antigen for this receptor. No quality values exist for individual bases; no much larger clone is one base distant. Per the germline V gene, KGHDR is the CDR1 and SFDVKD is the CDR2. Taken from cysteine to phenylalanine, the CDR3 has 14 residues. Of the read, only the CDR3 DNA is kept; its 42 bases are in frame from base 1. V lost 5 bases and J lost 1 base; the stretch between them is 7 bases long. Results and caveats for the whole study, not just this receptor: Most expanded thyroid clonotypes with a frequency above 0.001 also appeared in blood, which suggests that blood repertoires may reflect the immune response in the thyroid. In validation, the model predicted ophthalmopathy progression with about 70% sensitivity and about 77% specificity; roughly eleven predicted patients were CT-confirmed with GO in a median of roughly 6.8 months. Sample size was not statistically predetermined, and group allocation was not concealed from the investigators. The 13-signature model separated ophthalmopathy from stable hyperthyroidism with roughly 89% sensitivity and around 84% specificity in cross-validation, and 80%/75% in the test set.

The TCR was taken from an adult man with Graves' hyperthyroidism. The sequencing input was peripheral blood or thyroid tissue (not recorded which). The chain is assembled from TRBV24-1 and TRBJ2-2; no D gene is confidently identified. The bases are TGTGCCACCAGTGCGACTTTGAACACCGGGGAGCTGTTTTTT. Its translation reads: CATSATLNTGELFF.